Below, 11 T cell receptor beta chains from the same sample are listed, as sequenced in a study of blood T cell repertoires in COVID-19. The method was immunoSEQ multiplex PCR; TCRdb's version includes in-frame clones alone and lacks a portion of them. Found here are 130,000 or so clones, around 86% of them singletons; the top ten hold 2% to 3%. The sequenced sample was peripheral blood. The source of these receptors is a middle-aged man with active COVID-19.

V gene TRBV4-3 combines with J gene TRBJ1-5; maybe TRBD1 (5 bases). This CDR3 has 15 residues. The germline V gene has CDR1 LGHNA and CDR2 YSLEER. The V end lost 0 bases, the J end lost 7 bases, and 13 bases lay between the germline ends. Here the CDR3 reads CASSQDRGGTQPQHF. Written as DNA, the CDR3 is TGCGCCAGCAGCCAAGATAGGGGTGGAACCCAGCCCCAGCATTTT.

The chain combines TRBV20-1 with TRBJ1-1, with a tentative D call TRBD1 (5 bases). The CDR3 runs 10 residues. The germline V gene has CDR1 DFQATT and CDR2 SNEGSKA (reference sequence). V was clipped by 6 bases and J by 11 bases, with 13 bases between them. The CDR3 protein is CSAPGLKAFF. The CDR3 nucleotides read TGCAGTGCGCCGGGACTGAAGGCTTTCTTT.

The CDR3 region has the DNA TGTGCCAGCAGCTCCCTAGTGAATACGCAGTATTTT. As protein: CASSSLVNTQYF. The chain uses TRBV2 and TRBJ2-3, with unresolved D. Germline V gene sequence: CDR1 SNHLY, CDR2 FYNNEI. This CDR3 has 12 amino acids. Trimming shortened V by 6 bases and J by 7 bases, and 11 bases separated the two germline ends.

The chain joins TRBV5-1 to TRBJ2-3, with TRBD1 as a possible D gene (5 bases). This CDR3 is built from 13 residues. The V gene's germline CDR1 is SGHRS and CDR2 YFSETQ. V lost 6 bases and J 1 base, leaving 9 bases between the germline ends. CDR3 protein: CASKGLGTDTQYF. CDR3 DNA sequence: TGCGCCAGCAAGGGGTTGGGCACAGATACGCAGTATTTT.

The chain carries TRBV5-1 and TRBJ1-1, with 10 positions matching TRBD1. There are 15 residues in the CDR3. The V and J ends lost 4 bases and 5 bases, in that order; junction bases with no gene match: 8. Germline-derived CDR1 and CDR2 are SGHRS and YFSETQ. CDR3 in amino acids: CASSETGGAGTEAFF. The CDR3 nucleotides are TGCGCCAGCAGCGAGACAGGGGGCGCAGGGACTGAAGCTTTCTTT.

This sequence joins TRBV30 and TRBJ2-7; D is perhaps TRBD1 (6 bases). Germline values: CDR1 GTSNPN, CDR2 SVGIG (reference sequence). The ends were cut back, 5 bases at V and 9 bases at J, with 23 bases in the middle. There are 14 residues in the CDR3. For the CDR3, the DNA is TGTGCCTGGGATCCGGGACACCGAACTCAGGGGCAGTACTTC. This encodes CAWDPGHRTQGQYF.

The chain couples TRBV6-2 or TRBV6-3 to TRBJ2-7; 12 bases align to TRBD2. Germline loops: CDR1 MNHEY, CDR2 SVGEGT. The CDR3 consists of 15 residues. V trimming: 6 bases; J trimming: 2 bases; junction bases outside the gene matches: 5. CDR3 DNA: TGTGCCAGCAGCCGCACTAGCGGGGGGACCTACGAGCAGTACTTC. Translation gives CASSRTSGGTYEQYF.

The chain has TRBV3-1 (or the pseudogene TRBV3-2) and TRBJ1-1; no definite D call. The CDR3 has 14 amino acids. Germline values: CDR1 LGHDT, CDR2 YNNKEL (reference sequence). Trimming pared 3 bases from V and 1 base from J, leaving 9 bases between. For the CDR3, the DNA is TGTGCCAGCAGCCATCTTCAGGCGAACACTGAAGCTTTCTTT. It is translated as CASSHLQANTEAFF.

V and J are TRBV5-1 and TRBJ2-2; 13 nucleotides align to TRBD2. The V gene's germline CDR1 is SGHRS and CDR2 YFSETQ. V was pared by 4 bases and J by 1 base, with 10 bases of the junction left unmatched. The CDR3 loop spans 19 amino acids. CDR3 loop: CASSPGLAGALRNTGELFF. In DNA, the CDR3 is TGCGCCAGCAGCCCTGGACTAGCGGGGGCCCTTAGGAACACCGGGGAGCTGTTTTTT.

This clone appeared a single time. The chain joins TRBV7-2 to TRBJ1-4; D is unresolved. Trimming removed 1 base from V and 0 bases from J, with 9 bases in between. The CDR3 consists of 16 residues. CDR1 SGHTA and CDR2 FQGNSA come from the germline V gene. CDR3 amino acids: CASSLVAFATNEKLFF. CDR3 bases: TGTGCCAGCAGCTTAGTGGCATTTGCAACTAATGAAAAACTGTTTTTT.

The chain carries TRBV7-2 and TRBJ1-1, with D uncertain. Germline-derived CDR1 and CDR2 are SGHTA and FQGNSA. Trimming took off 2 bases at V and 4 bases at J, with 8 bases between the two ends. This CDR3 comprises 13 residues. The CDR3 DNA reads as TGTGCCAGCAGCTTAATAGTGGTCACTGAAGCTTTCTTT. It is translated as CASSLIVVTEAFF.